This T cell receptor beta chain was found in a study of T-cell memory formation after mild COVID-19. Study background: TCR clusters were mostly donor specific. Study-level findings and limits: Contracting clones from day 15 to 85 had balanced CD4/CD8; later expanders favoured CD4+.

This clonotype was recorded a few times. The antigen remains unidentified. The CDR3 length is 12 residues. The V gene lost 4 bases and the J gene lost 5 bases, with 9 bases spanning the gap. CDR1 SQVTM and CDR2 ANQGSEA come from the germline V gene. cDNA libraries for TCR alpha and TCR beta, carrying sample barcodes and UMIs, came from 5'RACE with constant-segment primers. TCRdb fed the 5' RACE reads into MiXCR, producing one record per CDR3 protein. This table has a few hundred thousand distinct CDR3 sequences, around a fifth appearing once. This clonotype was obtained from a man between 18 and 35 years old who had mild COVID-19 (a few samples of this study predate the infection). Cell type and time point are not known. The chain recombines TRBV29-1 with TRBJ1-5; D is unclear. The material sequenced was PBMCs or a T cell subset sorted from them (not recorded which). CDR3 loop: CSVGEGDQPQHF. CDR3 nucleotide sequence: TGCAGCGTTGGGGAGGGCGATCAGCCCCAGCATTTT.